The 8 T cell receptor beta chains listed next were all sequenced from one sample in a study of blood T cell repertoires in COVID-19. Profiling relied on immunoSEQ multiplex PCR, and the TCRdb table lists in-frame clones only, not all of them. Found here are roughly 200,000 clones, 70% to 90% of them singletons; the top ten hold approximately 11%. The material sequenced was peripheral blood. Receptors were obtained from a human donor with active or convalescent COVID-19. The donor label of this sample is uncertain.

This rearrangement joins TRBV29-1 to TRBJ1-6; weak D call: TRBD1 (6 bases). Trimming left V 4 bases short and J 7 bases short, with 17 bases between. The CDR3 loop spans 15 amino acids. Germline assignment: CDR1 SQVTM and CDR2 ANQGSEA. The CDR3 DNA reads as TGCAGCGTTGCCACCTCCGCAGGGGAAAATTCACCCCTCCACTTT. It translates to CSVATSAGENSPLHF.

This clone was seen more than once but under ten times. The rearrangement joins TRBV24-1 to TRBJ2-1, with D tentatively TRBD2 (6 bases). The germline V gene encodes CDR1 KGHDR and CDR2 SFDVKD. The ends were cut back, 6 bases at V and 1 base at J, with 6 bases in the middle. The CDR3 totals 13 residues. CDR3 DNA: TGTGCCACCAGTCGGGGGTCCTACAATGAGCAGTTCTTC. Translated: CATSRGSYNEQFF.

This chain links TRBV30 with TRBJ1-1, with D perhaps matching TRBD1 (6 bases). From germline, CDR1 is GTSNPN and CDR2 SVGIG (reference sequence). The CDR3 consists of 14 residues. Trimming cost V 3 bases and J 4 bases, with 15 bases left between them. CDR3 amino acids: CAWRWRGRGTEAFF. CDR3 bases: TGTGCCTGGAGGTGGAGGGGGAGGGGCACTGAAGCTTTCTTT. Full variable domain (rest looked up from reference TRBV30 and TRBJ1-1): SQTIHQWPATLVQPVGSPLSLECTVEGTSNPNLYWYRQAAGRGLQLLFYSVGIGQISSEVPQNLSASRPQDRQFILSSKKLLLSDSGFYLCAWRWRGRGTEAFFGQGTRLTVV.

The chain links TRBV7-9 to TRBJ1-4; no clear D gene. V was shortened by 3 bases and J by 3 bases, with 11 bases between the two germline ends. The CDR3 covers 15 residues. The germline CDR1 and CDR2 sequences are SEHNR and FQNEAQ (reference sequence). DNA for the CDR3: TGTGCCAGCAGCTTGCATGGGGAGCCTAATGAAAAACTGTTTTTT. It translates to CASSLHGEPNEKLFF.

The chain recombines TRBV5-1 with TRBJ2-7; D ambiguous. This CDR3 is built from 13 residues. Germline V lookup: CDR1 SGHRS, CDR2 YFSETQ. Trimming removed 2 bases from V and 2 bases from J, with 8 bases in between. The CDR3 coding sequence is TGCGCCAGCAGCTTCCAGGATACCTACGAGCAGTACTTC. Protein sequence: CASSFQDTYEQYF.

CDR3 residues: CASSLAQGYEQYF. The CDR3 DNA reads TGTGCCAGCAGCTTAGCACAGGGCTACGAGCAGTACTTC. The gene calls are TRBV7-2 and TRBJ2-7; the D gene is possibly TRBD1 (6 bases). V lost 0 bases and J lost 3, with 6 bases in between. This CDR3 has 13 residues. The germline V gene has CDR1 SGHTA and CDR2 FQGNSA.

The chain couples TRBV12-5 to TRBJ2-7; D gene ambiguous. V gave up 5 bases and J gave up 5 bases, with 13 bases separating them. CDR3 length: 13 residues. Germline CDR1 LGHNT, CDR2 FRNRAP. CDR3 coding DNA: TGTGCTAGTGGTCTCGGTGGGCCCCACGAGCAGTACTTC. Protein: CASGLGGPHEQYF.

The chain has TRBV30 and TRBJ2-3; TRBD1 aligns across 7 bases. The CDR3 length is 12 residues. V was clipped by 3 bases and J by 6 bases; unmatched bases: 3. Germline CDR1 GTSNPN, CDR2 SVGIG (reference sequence). The CDR3 DNA reads as TGTGCCTGGAGCCAGACAGGGGATACGCAGTATTTT. This encodes CAWSQTGDTQYF.